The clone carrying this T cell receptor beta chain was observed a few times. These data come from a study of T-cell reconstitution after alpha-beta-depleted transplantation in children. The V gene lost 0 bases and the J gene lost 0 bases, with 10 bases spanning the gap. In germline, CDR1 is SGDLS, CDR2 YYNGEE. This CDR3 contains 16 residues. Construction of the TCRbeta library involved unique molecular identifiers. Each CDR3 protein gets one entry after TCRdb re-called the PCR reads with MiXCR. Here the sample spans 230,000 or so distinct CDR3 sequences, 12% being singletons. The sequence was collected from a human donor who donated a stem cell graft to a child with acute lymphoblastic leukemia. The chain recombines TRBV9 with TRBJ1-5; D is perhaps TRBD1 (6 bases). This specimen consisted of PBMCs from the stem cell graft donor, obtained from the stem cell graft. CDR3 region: CASSVGGGASNQPQHF. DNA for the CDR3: TGTGCCAGCAGCGTAGGGGGGGGGGCTAGCAATCAGCCCCAGCATTTT.